This paragraph covers one T cell receptor beta chain sequence. Germline values: CDR1 SNHLY, CDR2 FYNNEI. The J segment lost 2 bases and the V segment lost 6 bases, leaving 7 bases of the junction unmatched. The CDR3 has 14 amino acids. TCRdb's table, derived via immunoSEQ multiplex PCR, lists solely in-frame clones and lacks some. The sample shows some 60,000 clones, about 90% of them seen only once. The data were obtained in a study of OX40 agonist ivuxolimab in advanced cancers. The material was CD4+ or CD8+ T cells sorted from blood, obtained in a trial of the OX40 agonist ivuxolimab. The TCR was taken from an adult with an advanced solid tumor such as melanoma, head and neck, liver or kidney cancer. This chain connects TRBV2 to TRBJ2-7; TRBD1 matches 7 bases. CDR3 DNA: TGTGCCAGCAGACCGGGACAGAAGACCTACGAGCAGTACTTC. The encoded protein is CASRPGQKTYEQYF.